This paragraph covers one T cell receptor beta chain sequence. Antigen unknown. Different DNA sequences within this sample yield the same CDR3. The record originates from a study of persistence of HIV-infected CD4 T cells. Study details: A median of 8 years of suppressive ART preceded sampling.

Cells were stimulated with CMV-infected fibroblast lysates at 10 ug/mL. CD40L-negative CD69-negative CD45RO-high memory CD4+ T cells were sorted as populations depleted of antigen-responding cells. Inclusion required CMV-positive serology and CD4+ counts above 400 cells/uL. The libraries were made with immunoSEQ version 4 in survey mode. Sequencing was performed with immunoSEQ multiplex PCR; in TCRdb, only in-frame clones are kept and a portion is missing. This repertoire shows about 40,000 clones, 80% found once; its top ten account for 1.6%. The starting material was CD4+ T cells sorted from PBMCs after approximately 19-hour stimulation, obtained from a patient who received antiretroviral therapy. The TCR was taken from an adult man with HIV who was CMV-seropositive.

The CDR3 here is CASSLGGQGSYEQYF. The CDR3 coding sequence is TGTGCCAGCAGCTTGGGGGGGCAGGGCTCCTACGAGCAGTACTTC. The chain employs TRBV5-4 and TRBJ2-7; possible D gene TRBD1, 6 bases. Germline V CDR1 and CDR2: SGHNT, YYREEE (reference sequence). Trimming pared 0 bases from V and 0 bases from J, leaving 10 bases between. The CDR3 spans 15 residues.